This T cell receptor (beta chain) came from a study of control samples from healthy donors and cancer patients. The CDR3 contains 15 residues. Germline CDR1 and CDR2: SGHRS and YFSETQ. Trimming at V came to 7 bases and at J to 6 bases, leaving 15 bases not matched to a gene. This table comes from immunoSEQ multiplex PCR, and its TCRdb copy is limited to in-frame clones, with some not included. The repertoire holds 150,000 to 200,000 clones, with 90% as singletons. The specimen sequenced was blood. The chain is built from TRBV5-1 and TRBJ1-1, with TRBD1 matching 7 bases. The source is a woman between 50 and 59 years old in good health. CDR3 region: CASQINTGAPAEAFF. CDR3 DNA sequence: TGCGCCAGCCAAATAAATACAGGGGCCCCGGCTGAAGCTTTCTTT.